This is a list of T cell receptor beta chains from one sample in a study of shared clonotypes between healthy human individuals. The assay was immunoSEQ multiplex PCR, and TCRdb's table has in-frame clones only and misses some. The data contain under 1,100,000 clones, 78% of them singletons. Sequenced input: memory CD4+ T cells from PBMCs. The receptors shown here come from a man in his late teens or twenties in good health. Some clones in this sample may be carry-over from other donors' samples. Each CDR3 is given with its conserved first and last residue. A D gene is named only where the DNA matches it firmly. A row's size may be missing; if present it is once, few, many or a size class.

>TRBV15|-|TRBJ1-2|-
CATSRENTDRVTF
TGTGCCACCAGCAGAGAGAACACGGACCGCGTTACCTTC
>TRBV28|-|TRBJ2-7|-
CASSNYLSSYEQYF
TGTGCCAGCAGCAACTATCTGAGCTCCTACGAGCAGTACTTC
>TRBV9|-|TRBJ1-2|-
CASSGTAGQSYGYTF
TGTGCCAGCAGCGGAACTGCTGGACAGTCTTATGGCTACACCTTC
>TRBV5-1|-|TRBJ1-4|-
CASSLRGTTNEKLFF
TGCGCCAGCAGCTTGCGGGGAACAACTAATGAAAAACTGTTTTTT
>TRBV6-1|-|TRBJ1-3|-
CASSERGTIYF
TGTGCCAGCAGTGAGAGGGGCACCATATATTTT
>TRBV13|TRBD2|TRBJ2-7|-
CASSLRTSGSRDEQYF
TGTGCCAGCAGCCTCCGGACTAGCGGGAGTAGAGACGAGCAGTACTTC
>TRBV11-2|-|TRBJ2-3|-
CASSLLSGYTDTQYF
TGTGCCAGCAGCTTACTTTCTGGGTACACAGATACGCAGTATTTT
>TRBV6-1|-|TRBJ1-5|-
CASSEIVIPYSNQPQHF
TGTGCCAGCAGTGAAATCGTTATCCCATACTCCAATCAGCCCCAGCATTTT
>TRBV30|TRBD2|TRBJ2-3|few
CAWSVRVAGKEDTQYF
TGTGCCTGGAGTGTACGGGTAGCGGGGAAGGAAGATACGCAGTATTTT
>TRBV4-1|-|TRBJ2-3|once
CASSLVEYGTQYF
TGCGCCAGCAGCCTTGTCGAGTATGGTACGCAGTATTTT
>TRBV18|-|TRBJ2-5|-
CASSPGIGPAETQYF
TGTGCCAGCTCACCAGGAATAGGACCGGCGGAGACCCAGTACTTC
>TRBV5-4|TRBD1|TRBJ1-2|few
CASSLAGTGAFYGYTF
TGTGCCAGCAGCTTAGCCGGGACAGGGGCCTTCTATGGCTACACCTTC
>TRBV6-5|-|TRBJ2-1|-
CASSGARNYNEQFF
TGTGCCAGCAGTGGGGCGAGGAATTACAATGAGCAGTTCTTC
>TRBV19|-|TRBJ2-7|once
CASSIQGVFFEQYF
TGTGCCAGTAGTATCCAAGGGGTTTTCTTCGAGCAGTACTTC
>TRBV19|TRBD1|TRBJ2-7|-
CASSPTGQGSYEQYF
TGTGCCAGTAGCCCAACAGGACAGGGATCCTACGAGCAGTACTTC
>TRBV27|TRBD1|TRBJ1-5|-
CASSLTGQGRNQPQHF
TGTGCCAGCAGTTTAACCGGACAGGGGCGTAATCAGCCCCAGCATTTT
>TRBV7-2|TRBD1|TRBJ1-3|-
CASRAGGPGNTIYF
TGTGCCAGCAGGGCAGGGGGCCCTGGAAACACCATATATTTT
>TRBV11-1|-|TRBJ2-1|-
CASSLMAGPNEQFF
TGTGCCAGCAGCTTAATGGCGGGCCCCAATGAGCAGTTCTTC
>TRBV6-1|TRBD1|TRBJ1-3|-
CASSVLTGVRNTIYF
TGTGCCAGCAGTGTACTGACAGGGGTCCGAAACACCATATATTTT
>TRBV5-6|-|TRBJ1-5|-
CASSVMRGTSNQPQHF
TGTGCCAGCAGCGTCATGCGGGGGACGAGCAATCAGCCCCAGCATTTT
>TRBV30|-|TRBJ2-3|-
CAWSVGVDTQYF
TGTGCCTGGAGTGTAGGAGTAGATACGCAGTATTTT
>TRBV5-1|-|TRBJ2-5|many
CASNQGIGETQYF
TGCGCCAGCAATCAGGGAATTGGAGAGACCCAGTACTTC
>TRBV5-1|-|TRBJ1-3|-
CASSLDTGSAGNTIYF
TGCGCCAGCAGCTTGGACACAGGGTCTGCTGGAAACACCATATATTTT
>TRBV16|-|TRBJ1-2|-
CASSQSAGPDYGYTF
TGTGCCAGCAGCCAATCTGCAGGGCCCGATTATGGCTACACCTTC
>TRBV27|TRBD1|TRBJ2-7|-
CASSLGTGIGEQYF
TGTGCCAGCAGTTTAGGGACAGGGATAGGAGAGCAGTACTTC
>TRBV6-1|TRBD1|TRBJ2-7|many
CASSEVRDRDKYEQYF
TGTGCCAGCAGTGAAGTACGGGACAGGGATAAGTACGAGCAGTACTTC
>TRBV7-2|TRBD2|TRBJ2-2|-
CASSLAGRGVVSTGELFF
TGTGCCAGCAGCTTAGCCGGGAGGGGTGTCGTGAGCACCGGGGAGCTGTTTTTT
>TRBV5-1|-|TRBJ1-4|few
CASSLTGSTNEKLFF
TGCGCCAGCAGCTTGACAGGGTCAACTAATGAAAAACTGTTTTTT
>TRBV6-5|-|TRBJ2-7|-
CASSTRARGQYF
TGTGCCAGCAGTACCCGGGCCCGTGGGCAGTACTTC
>TRBV6-5|TRBD1|TRBJ1-3|once
CASSYNDRGFLGTIYF
TGTGCCAGCAGTTATAACGACAGGGGGTTCCTTGGCACCATATATTTT
>TRBV11-1|TRBD2|TRBJ2-2|-
CASSLYGRSNTGELFF
TGTGCCAGCAGCTTATACGGGAGGAGTAACACCGGGGAGCTGTTTTTT
>TRBV9|TRBD2|TRBJ2-1|once
CASSVGTSGYNEQFF
TGTGCCAGCAGCGTAGGGACTAGCGGGTACAATGAGCAGTTCTTC
>TRBV30|-|TRBJ1-2|-
CAWSVLSPLCTF
TGTGCCTGGAGTGTATTATCCCCCCTGTGCACCTTC
>TRBV5-4|-|TRBJ2-7|few
CASSLNHGVRGPYEQYF
TGTGCCAGCAGCTTGAATCACGGGGTCCGGGGCCCCTACGAGCAGTACTTC
>TRBV5-6|-|TRBJ2-3|once
CASSLEDRGTTQYF
TGTGCCAGCAGCTTGGAGGACCGCGGTACTACGCAGTATTTT
>TRBV11-3|-|TRBJ2-7|-
CASSQFKNYEQYF
TGTGCCAGCAGCCAATTCAAGAACTACGAGCAGTACTTC
>TRBV4-2|TRBD1|TRBJ2-7|-
CASSQDQGAPYEQYF
TGTGCCAGCAGCCAAGATCAGGGGGCACCCTACGAGCAGTACTTC
>TRBV5-1|TRBD2|TRBJ2-1|-
CASSSLAGEGNEQFF
TGCGCCAGCAGTTCTCTAGCGGGAGAGGGCAATGAGCAGTTCTTC
>TRBV29-1|-|TRBJ1-1|-
CSMKGWGTEAFF
TGCAGCATGAAAGGATGGGGGACTGAAGCTTTCTTT
>TRBV7-9|TRBD1|TRBJ2-4|-
CASSSRPGQGIAKNIQYF
TGTGCCAGCAGCTCTAGACCGGGACAGGGGATCGCCAAAAACATTCAGTACTTC
>TRBV7-3|-|TRBJ2-1|many
CASSPPEGGGSRNEQFF
TGTGCCAGCAGCCCCCCCGAAGGAGGGGGTTCCCGCAATGAGCAGTTCTTC
>TRBV28|-|TRBJ2-5|many
CATARSGRVGETQYF
TGTGCCACCGCGAGATCTGGTAGGGTTGGAGAGACCCAGTACTTC
>TRBV7-8|-|TRBJ1-2|-
CASSLNPGGYGYTF
TGTGCCAGCAGCCTAAACCCGGGGGGCTATGGCTACACCTTC
>TRBV7-2|-|TRBJ2-5|once
CASSLALRGETQYF
TGTGCCAGCAGCTTAGCGCTAAGGGGGGAGACCCAGTACTTC
>TRBV6-1|TRBD2|TRBJ2-3|few
CASSEWELAAPSTDTQYF
TGTGCCAGCAGTGAATGGGAACTAGCGGCCCCTAGCACAGATACGCAGTATTTT
>TRBV30|-|TRBJ2-1|many
CAWNPGPGFPFF
TGTGCCTGGAATCCCGGACCAGGATTTCCGTTCTTC
>TRBV28|-|TRBJ1-5|once
CASSQGSSNQPQHF
TGTGCCAGCAGTCAGGGTTCTAGCAATCAGCCCCAGCATTTT